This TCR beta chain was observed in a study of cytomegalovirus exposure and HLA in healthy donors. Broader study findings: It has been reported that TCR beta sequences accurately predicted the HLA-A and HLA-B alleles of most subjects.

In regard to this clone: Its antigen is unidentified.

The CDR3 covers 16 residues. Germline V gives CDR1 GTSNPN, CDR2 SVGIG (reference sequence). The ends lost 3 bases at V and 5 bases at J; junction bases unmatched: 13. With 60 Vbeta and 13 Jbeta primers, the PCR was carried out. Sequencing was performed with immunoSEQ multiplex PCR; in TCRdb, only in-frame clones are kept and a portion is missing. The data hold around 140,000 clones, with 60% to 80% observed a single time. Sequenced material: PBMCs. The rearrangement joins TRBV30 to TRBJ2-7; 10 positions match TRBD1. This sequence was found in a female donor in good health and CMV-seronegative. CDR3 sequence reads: CAWRGRDRGDRNEQYF. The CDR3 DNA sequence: TGTGCCTGGAGGGGTAGGGACAGGGGTGATCGAAACGAGCAGTACTTC.